This paragraph covers one TCR beta chain sequence. No antigen is known for it. This sample is part of a study of human CD8 memory T cell subsets. The CDR3 length is 11 residues. The germline CDR1 and CDR2 sequences are KGHDR and SFDVKD. Libraries for TCR beta were constructed using UMI-labeled 5' RACE. Using the 5' RACE reads, TCRdb records one entry per CDR3 protein without DNA. Its table lists about 10,000 distinct CDR3 sequences. Enrichment for total CD8+ T cells was performed by negative magnetic separation. Study results and limitations: Effector memory subsets were less diverse than the similarly diverse stem-like memory and precursor exhausted subsets. Precursor exhausted T cells appeared less diverse than stem-like memory T cells according to Chao1 estimates. The overlap between stem-like memory and precursor exhausted T cell repertoires was minimal.

The sequencing input was CD8+ T cells from PBMCs. This TCR was sampled from a human donor in good health. The chain has TRBV24-1 and TRBJ2-7. CDR3 in amino acids: CATSASSEQYF.